The rows below give T cell receptor beta chains drawn from one sample of a study of blood T cell repertoires in COVID-19. Profiled with immunoSEQ multiplex PCR; TCRdb holds only in-frame clones, not every one. The sample holds roughly 360,000 clones, roughly 80% seen once. Sequencing was performed on PBMCs or T cells enriched from blood (not recorded which). Receptor source: a woman in her forties or fifties who had recovered from COVID-19. CDR3s leave out the opening cysteine and the closing phenylalanine or tryptophan. Fields, in order: CDR3 length, J gene, V gene, CDR3 protein.

cdr3_length: 13; j_call: TRBJ2-7; v_call: TRBV9; cdr3_aa: ASSPMDREGSEQY
cdr3_length: 12; j_call: TRBJ2-3; v_call: TRBV6-5; cdr3_aa: ASASTSSTDTQY
cdr3_length: 12; j_call: TRBJ1-2; v_call: TRBV10-3; cdr3_aa: AISETGIGYGYT
cdr3_length: 10; j_call: TRBJ2-3; v_call: TRBV7-2; cdr3_aa: ASRQGIDTQY
cdr3_length: 10; j_call: TRBJ1-2; v_call: TRBV30; cdr3_aa: ALLQGNYGYT
cdr3_length: 11; j_call: TRBJ1-1; v_call: TRBV14; cdr3_aa: ASSTRVSTEAF
cdr3_length: 13; j_call: TRBJ1-1; v_call: TRBV27; cdr3_aa: ASSSINHMNTEAF
cdr3_length: 12; j_call: TRBJ1-2; v_call: TRBV10-3; cdr3_aa: AISGSQRDSGYT
cdr3_length: 12; j_call: TRBJ2-3; v_call: TRBV7-2; cdr3_aa: ASSFGLVGGTQY
cdr3_length: 11; j_call: TRBJ1-1; v_call: TRBV11-1; cdr3_aa: ASSQGQNTEAF
cdr3_length: 11; j_call: TRBJ1-4; v_call: TRBV19; cdr3_aa: ASSEAGGRKLF
cdr3_length: 15; j_call: TRBJ2-7; v_call: TRBV7-2; cdr3_aa: ASSFAGTSGRLDEQY
cdr3_length: 13; j_call: TRBJ2-7; v_call: TRBV4-3; cdr3_aa: ASSQERLANYEQY
cdr3_length: 17; j_call: TRBJ1-1; v_call: TRBV21-1; cdr3_aa: ASSKGGRVFNLWDTEAF
cdr3_length: 14; j_call: TRBJ1-1; v_call: TRBV5-1; cdr3_aa: ASSLAHQGLNTEAF
cdr3_length: 15; j_call: TRBJ1-1; v_call: TRBV7-3; cdr3_aa: ASSLRGGQGYVTEAF
cdr3_length: 12; j_call: TRBJ1-1; v_call: TRBV7-2; cdr3_aa: ASSVDRVNTEAF
cdr3_length: 9; j_call: TRBJ1-2; v_call: TRBV6-1; cdr3_aa: ASSAGFGYT
cdr3_length: 15; j_call: TRBJ2-7; v_call: TRBV7-2; cdr3_aa: ASSLATSGRWGYEQY
cdr3_length: 13; j_call: TRBJ1-2; v_call: TRBV5-4; cdr3_aa: ASSRGQGANYGYT
cdr3_length: 10; j_call: TRBJ1-1; v_call: TRBV5-5; cdr3_aa: ASSLTGAEAF
cdr3_length: 18; j_call: TRBJ2-7; v_call: TRBV3-1/TRBV3-2; cdr3_aa: ASSQPNSRDETGVSYEQY
cdr3_length: 14; j_call: TRBJ1-5; v_call: TRBV5-5; cdr3_aa: ASSPVSGTVNQPQH
cdr3_length: 14; j_call: TRBJ2-5; v_call: TRBV7-2; cdr3_aa: ASSLARGGLRETQY
cdr3_length: 11; j_call: TRBJ2-7; v_call: TRBV19; cdr3_aa: ASTPGDDYEQY
cdr3_length: 13; j_call: TRBJ1-3; v_call: TRBV27; cdr3_aa: ASSISGSGGNTIY
cdr3_length: 10; j_call: TRBJ1-5; v_call: TRBV24-1; cdr3_aa: ATSDFGGPQH
cdr3_length: 13; j_call: TRBJ1-2; v_call: TRBV18; cdr3_aa: ASSPGQGDNYGYT
cdr3_length: 11; j_call: TRBJ1-3; v_call: TRBV6-2/TRBV6-3; cdr3_aa: ASSRPGVHTIY
cdr3_length: 13; j_call: TRBJ2-7; v_call: TRBV6-5; cdr3_aa: ASRDYLAGGYEQY
cdr3_length: 13; j_call: TRBJ1-1; v_call: TRBV2; cdr3_aa: ASTLPTGGRTEAF
cdr3_length: 13; j_call: TRBJ1-1; v_call: TRBV5-4; cdr3_aa: ASSPGQAFTTEAF
cdr3_length: 15; j_call: TRBJ2-7; v_call: TRBV27; cdr3_aa: ASAGTGRLAGNYEQY
cdr3_length: 15; j_call: TRBJ1-1; v_call: TRBV5-8; cdr3_aa: ASSFFPLRQGRTEAF
cdr3_length: 12; j_call: TRBJ1-1; v_call: TRBV19; cdr3_aa: ASSMARGITEAF
cdr3_length: 11; j_call: TRBJ2-3; v_call: TRBV10-3; cdr3_aa: ATYSGSTDTQY
cdr3_length: 13; j_call: TRBJ1-4; v_call: TRBV5-4; cdr3_aa: ASSLFRGRGEKLF